This T cell receptor beta chain derives from a study of CD8+ T cells in alopecia areata. This clone was counted only a few times. The sequencing template was cDNA reverse transcribed from extracted RNA. The data were produced by immunoSEQ multiplex PCR, yet TCRdb's version contains in-frame clones alone and is incomplete. This sample carries about 110,000 clones, 50% to 70% of them seen once, and the ten largest clones take approximately 23%. Germline CDR1 reads MNHEY; CDR2 reads SVGAGI. The length of the CDR3 is 13 residues. Trimming stripped 5 bases from V and 7 bases from J, with 12 bases between. It was from PBMCs that CD4+ and CD8+ T cells were sorted.

This sequence was found in a human donor with alopecia areata. Sequencing input: NKG2D-low CD8+ T cells sorted from blood. The chain recombines TRBV6-5 with TRBJ1-5, with D perhaps matching TRBD1 (6 bases). The CDR3 DNA follows: TGTGCCAGCAGTGAAGGGGGGTTGCAGCCCCAGCATTTT. Translating it yields CASSEGGLQPQHF.